This TCR beta chain comes out of a study of blood T cell repertoires in COVID-19. Overall study: Samples of COVID-19 (acute and convalescent) were obtained from the United States, Italy and Spain. T cells, B-cell-depleted T cells, or PBMCs provided the cDNA or gDNA that served as material.

Trimming took off 0 bases at V and 6 bases at J, with 16 bases between the two ends. CDR3 length equals 16 residues. The germline V gene has CDR1 SGHRS and CDR2 YFSETQ. Authors' methods: Reference gene primers were amplified, and this amplification served to estimate nucleated cell counts. Produced via immunoSEQ multiplex PCR; TCRdb's table is partial and in-frame only. V, J and clone size are taken as reported in that table, and D and trimming were inferred from the DNA itself. The data show around 32,000 clones, with over 85% seen just once and about 0.99% held by the top ten. The specimen was peripheral blood. The receptor comes from a male donor with active COVID-19. The V call is TRBV5-1, the J call TRBJ2-1; D gene uncertain. CDR3 loop: CASSLEALSPGNEQFF. CDR3 sequence (DNA): TGCGCCAGCAGCTTGGAGGCTCTATCGCCGGGCAATGAGCAGTTCTTC.